This TCR beta chain was observed in a study of blood T cell repertoires in COVID-19. Some clones are missing from TCRdb's copy, which holds only in-frame ones; the method was immunoSEQ multiplex PCR. The sample lists some 400,000 clones; 85% to 90% were seen once. Trimming at V came to 3 bases and at J to 4 bases, leaving 4 bases not matched to a gene. Looked up from germline, CDR1 is MDHEN and CDR2 is SYDVKM. This CDR3 region has 14 residues. The chain joins TRBV28 to TRBJ2-7; 9 bases are a match to TRBD1. The origin of this receptor is a human donor in a cohort sampled during active COVID-19. The sequenced sample consisted of peripheral blood. The CDR3 here is CASSFPGQGYEQYF. The CDR3 DNA follows: TGTGCCAGCAGTTTCCCGGGACAGGGTTACGAGCAGTACTTC.